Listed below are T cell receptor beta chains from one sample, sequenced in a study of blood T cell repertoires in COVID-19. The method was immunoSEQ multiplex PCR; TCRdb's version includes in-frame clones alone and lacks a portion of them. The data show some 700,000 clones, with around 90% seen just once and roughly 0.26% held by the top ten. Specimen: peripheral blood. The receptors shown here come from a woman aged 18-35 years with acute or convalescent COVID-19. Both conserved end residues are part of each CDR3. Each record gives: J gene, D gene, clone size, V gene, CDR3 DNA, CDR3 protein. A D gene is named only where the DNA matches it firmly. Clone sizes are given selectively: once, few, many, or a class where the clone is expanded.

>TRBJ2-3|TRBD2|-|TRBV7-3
TGTGCCAGCAGCTTAAGGACTAGCGGGCTCGATACGCAGTATTTT
CASSLRTSGLDTQYF
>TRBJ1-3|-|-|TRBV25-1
TGTGCCAGCAGTGATTTGGACATCAGCTCTGGAAACACCATATATTTT
CASSDLDISSGNTIYF
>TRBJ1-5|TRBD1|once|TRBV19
TGTGCCAGTAGTAGCGGACAGGGCCACTATAGCAATCAGCCCCAGCATTTT
CASSSGQGHYSNQPQHF
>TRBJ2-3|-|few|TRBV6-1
TGTGCCAGCAGTGAAGGGAGGGACACAGATACGCAGTATTTT
CASSEGRDTDTQYF
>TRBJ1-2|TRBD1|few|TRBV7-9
TGTGCCAGCAGCGTCGGGACAGCCTTTGGCTACACCTTC
CASSVGTAFGYTF
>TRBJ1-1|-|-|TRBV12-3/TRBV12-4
TGTGCCAGCAGGGCAACAGGGTGGGCTGAAGCTTTCTTT
CASRATGWAEAFF
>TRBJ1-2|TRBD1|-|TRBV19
TGTGCCAGTACCCCAGGACAGGGGCCGTACTATGGCTACACCTTC
CASTPGQGPYYGYTF
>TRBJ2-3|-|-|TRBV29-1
TGCAGCGTCCCCCGAGGAGATACGCAGTATTTT
CSVPRGDTQYF
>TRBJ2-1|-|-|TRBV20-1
TGCAGTGCTAGAGCGGACAATGAGCAGTTCTTC
CSARADNEQFF
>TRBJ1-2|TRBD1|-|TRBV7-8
TGTGCCAGCAGCTTATTAGGACAGGGACCTCGCTATGGCTACACCTTC
CASSLLGQGPRYGYTF
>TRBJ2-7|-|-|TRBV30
TGTGCCTGGAGTAAAGGACAGACCTCCTACGAGCAGTACTTC
CAWSKGQTSYEQYF
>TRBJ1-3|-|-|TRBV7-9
TGTGCCAGCAGCTCTAGCGGGGGATCTGGAAACACCATATATTTT
CASSSSGGSGNTIYF
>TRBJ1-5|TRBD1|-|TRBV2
TGTGCCAGCAGTCCGCGCATTCCGGGACAGGGGGGTGGTCAGCCCCAGCATTTT
CASSPRIPGQGGGQPQHF
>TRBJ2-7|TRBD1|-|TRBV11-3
TGTGCCAGCAGCTTAGGGGGGACAGGGATTCACGAGCAGTACTTC
CASSLGGTGIHEQYF
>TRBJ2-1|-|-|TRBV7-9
TGTGCCAGCAGCTTAGAGCTTCGGGGGTTGGATGAGCAGTTCTTC
CASSLELRGLDEQFF
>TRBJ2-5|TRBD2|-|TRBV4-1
TGCGCCAGCAGCCTAAGTCCTTCGTCGCGGGAGTGGGTAGGTCAAGAGACCCAGTACTTC
CASSLSPSSREWVGQETQYF
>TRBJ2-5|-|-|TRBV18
TGTGCCAGCTCACCGGTAACAGGGACCTACCAAGAGACCCAGTACTTC
CASSPVTGTYQETQYF
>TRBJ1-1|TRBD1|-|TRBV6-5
TGTGCCAGCAGATTACAGGGGGCGGTATACACTGAAGCTTTCTTT
CASRLQGAVYTEAFF
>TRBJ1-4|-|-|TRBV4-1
TGCGCCAGCAGCCCAAAGCGGGGAGGGAACTCGAATGAAAAACTGTTTTTT
CASSPKRGGNSNEKLFF
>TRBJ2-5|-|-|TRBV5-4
TGTGCCAGCAGCTCGGGGGAGACCCAGTACTTC
CASSSGETQYF
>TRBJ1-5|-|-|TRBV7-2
TGTGCCAGCAGCTTAGCGAAACAGGGCTTGAGCAATCAGCCCCAGCATTTT
CASSLAKQGLSNQPQHF
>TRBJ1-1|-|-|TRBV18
TGTGCCAGCTCACCACAGCAAGTCAACACTGAAGCTTTCTTT
CASSPQQVNTEAFF
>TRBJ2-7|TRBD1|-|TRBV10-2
TGCGCCAGCGGCCGTTCGGGACAGGACGACGAGCAGTACTTC
CASGRSGQDDEQYF
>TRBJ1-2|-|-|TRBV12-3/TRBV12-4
TGTGCCAGCAGTTTGCAGGGCCCCTATGGCTACACCTTC
CASSLQGPYGYTF
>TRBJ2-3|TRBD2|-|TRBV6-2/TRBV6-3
TGTGCCAGCAGTGCGCCCCTAGCGGGGTCACTCTCGTCTAGCACAGATACGCAGTATTTT
CASSAPLAGSLSSSTDTQYF
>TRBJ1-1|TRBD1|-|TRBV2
TGTGCCAGCACCCTGACAGGGATTTTGAACACTGAAGCTTTCTTT
CASTLTGILNTEAFF
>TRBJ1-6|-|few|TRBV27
TGTGCCAGCAGTAACGGGGGGTTTAATTCACCCCTCCACTTT
CASSNGGFNSPLHF
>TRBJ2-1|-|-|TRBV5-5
TGTGCCAGCAGCCCGGAACAGGCCTACAATGAGCAGTTCTTC
CASSPEQAYNEQFF
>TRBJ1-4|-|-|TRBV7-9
TGTGCCAGCAGCTTAGCGTCCTCGGGGTTGAATGATGAAAAACTGTTTTTT
CASSLASSGLNDEKLFF
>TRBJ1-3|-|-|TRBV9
TGTGCCAGCAGCGCGACTCCGGACAGAAGGGGAAACACCATATATTTT
CASSATPDRRGNTIYF
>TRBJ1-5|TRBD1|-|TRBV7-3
TGTGCCAGCAGCTTTGACAGGGATCAGCCCCAGCATTTT
CASSFDRDQPQHF
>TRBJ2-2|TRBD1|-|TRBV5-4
TGTGCCAGCAGCCCCAGGCTGGGGACAGGGAGCACCGGGGAGCTGTTTTTT
CASSPRLGTGSTGELFF
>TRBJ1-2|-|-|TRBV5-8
TGTGCCAGCAGCTTCGGTGGCTACACCTTC
CASSFGGYTF
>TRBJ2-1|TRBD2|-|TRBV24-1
TGTGCCACCAGAGCGGGGGGGTACAATGAGCAGTTCTTC
CATRAGGYNEQFF
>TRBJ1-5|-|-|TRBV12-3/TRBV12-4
TGTGCCAGCAGTTTAAGCGGGGTGTCCCAGCATTTT
CASSLSGVSQHF
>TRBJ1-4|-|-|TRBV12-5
TGTGCTAGTGGTTTGGTTAGCGTGGGATTCAGGGAAAAACTGTTTTTT
CASGLVSVGFREKLFF
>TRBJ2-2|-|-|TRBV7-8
TGTGCCAGCAGCTTAGCGCGGGTGGACACCGGGGAGCTGTTTTTT
CASSLARVDTGELFF
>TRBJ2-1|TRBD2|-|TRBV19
TGTGCCAGTAGTTATGGGGGGGTCTACAATGAGCAGTTCTTC
CASSYGGVYNEQFF
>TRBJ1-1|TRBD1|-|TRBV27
TGTGCCAGCAGTACAAGAGGGGGCATGAACACTGAAGCTTTCTTT
CASSTRGGMNTEAFF
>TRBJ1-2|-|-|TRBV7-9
TGTGCCAGCAGCTTAGGAGACGGACTCTTAGCTAACTATGGCTACACCTTC
CASSLGDGLLANYGYTF
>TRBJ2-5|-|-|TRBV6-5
TGTGCCAGCAACCGGGGGACCCAGTACTTC
CASNRGTQYF
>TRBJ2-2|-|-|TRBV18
TGTGCCAGCTCACCAGGTGTCGGACAGATCCTCACCGGGGAGCTGTTTTTT
CASSPGVGQILTGELFF
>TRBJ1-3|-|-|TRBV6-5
TGTGCCAGCAGTTATGGCAGAACCTCTGGAAACACCATATATTTT
CASSYGRTSGNTIYF
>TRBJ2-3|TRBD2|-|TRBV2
TGTGCCAGCAATACTGGGGGGGGCACAGATACGCAGTATTTT
CASNTGGGTDTQYF
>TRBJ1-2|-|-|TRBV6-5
TGTGCCAGCAGCGGAGGGGACGCGTCGAACTATGGCTACACCTTC
CASSGGDASNYGYTF
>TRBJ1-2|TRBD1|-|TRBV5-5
TGTGCCAGCTCTCTCGAGGACAGGGGGTTATATGGCTACACCTTC
CASSLEDRGLYGYTF
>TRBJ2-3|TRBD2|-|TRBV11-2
TGTGCCAGCAGCTTAGTAGGACTAGTGCCAGATACGCAGTATTTT
CASSLVGLVPDTQYF
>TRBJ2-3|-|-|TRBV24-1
TGTGCCACCAGTGACCCGAGGGGGGGTCTCACAGATACGCAGTATTTT
CATSDPRGGLTDTQYF
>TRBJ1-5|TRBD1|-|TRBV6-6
TGTGCCAGCAGTGACAGGGATGGGCAGCCCCAGCATTTT
CASSDRDGQPQHF
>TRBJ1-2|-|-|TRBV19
TGTGCCAGTTCCATTGGACATTCTAACTATGGCTACACCTTC
CASSIGHSNYGYTF
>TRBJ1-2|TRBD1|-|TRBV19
TGTGCCAGTAGGAAGGGGGCGCATGGCTACACCTTC
CASRKGAHGYTF
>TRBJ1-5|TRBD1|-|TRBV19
TGTGCCTCCCAAAGAGACAGGGGTGGAAGCAATCAGCCCCAGCATTTT
CASQRDRGGSNQPQHF
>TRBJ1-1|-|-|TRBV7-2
TGTGCCAGCAGCCTTATCCGGACTGAAGCTTTCTTT
CASSLIRTEAFF
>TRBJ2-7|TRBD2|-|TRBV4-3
TGCGCCAGCAGCCACGGGGGGGCGGCCTACGAGCAGTACTTC
CASSHGGAAYEQYF
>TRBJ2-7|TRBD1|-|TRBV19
TGTGCCAGTAGTCGAATTATGACAGGGGGCGTAGGGTACGAGCAGTACTTC
CASSRIMTGGVGYEQYF